This T cell receptor beta chain is from a study of beta chain features in type 1 diabetes. Whole-study findings and limits: All four CD4+ subsets of Type 1 diabetes patients contained TCRB CDR3s that were moderately but significantly shorter. More deletions and fewer insertions at VDJ junctions were found in patients with type 1 diabetes.

The purity of all sorted populations exceeded 98%. Of the isolated RNA, all was reverse transcribed, and so the sequenced material was expressed TCRB transcripts. The protocol was immunoSEQ multiplex PCR, while the TCRdb copy is restricted to in-frame clones and leaves out a portion. The data hold about 660,000 clones, with over 11% observed a single time. Comment on this clone: Its antigen is as yet unknown.

Deletions cut 5 bases from V and 0 bases from J, with 7 bases between. The CDR3 totals 13 residues. Per germline, CDR1 MNHEY and CDR2 SVGAGI. The source is a man aged 18 to 29 with type 1 diabetes. The chain joins TRBV6-5 to TRBJ1-2; D remains ambiguous. The sequencing input was naive CD4+ T cells from blood. In nucleotides, the CDR3 is TGTGCCAGCAGTGGACGTCCTAACTATGGCTACACCTTC. Residues: CASSGRPNYGYTF.